This T cell receptor beta chain was documented in a study of read filtering for tumor transcriptome and immune sequencing. Study details: R-ISS stage counts were fewer than ten for I, 15 to 20 for II, 6 or 7 for III. TCR-mapped reads were about 3.5 to 10.27 million with IR-seq versus roughly 80 to 1273 with RNA-seq.

Every patient had bone marrow sampled while the disease was active. CDR3 length: 15 residues. The germline CDR1 and CDR2 sequences are KGHDR and SFDVKD. The V end lost 4 bases, the J end lost 1 base, and 10 bases lay between the germline ends. The library was built from around 0.4 ug RNA with molecular barcoded adaptors for alpha/delta and beta/gamma chains. Each CDR3 protein gets one entry after TCRdb re-called the reads with MiXCR. This table has 85,000 to 100,000 distinct CDR3 sequences, about 22% appearing once. In its sample, this clonotype was seen many times. The origin of this receptor is a donor at least 40 years old with multiple myeloma. The sequenced sample consisted of a population of CD138-negative cells sorted from bone marrow. J is TRBJ1-5 and V is TRBV24-1; no clear D gene. The CDR3 DNA sequence: TGTGCCACCAGTGAGCAACTAGGCAGCAATCAGCCCCAGCATTTT. Translation: CATSEQLGSNQPQHF.